This T cell receptor beta chain comes out of a study of shared clonotypes between healthy human individuals. Study outcomes and limitations: Clonotype sharing among donors was thought likely to change with sequencing depth. Collection of samples was limited to blood; tissue repertoires likely differ.

CD4+ cell separation produced CD45RA+ naive and CD45RA-negative memory subsets. The assay was carried out at the deep level. This table comes from immunoSEQ multiplex PCR, and its TCRdb copy is limited to in-frame clones, with some not included. Of around 200,000 clones listed, around 93% are singletons. There are 13 residues in the CDR3. Trimming stripped 1 base from V and 5 bases from J, with 10 bases between. Per the germline V gene, CDR1 is SQVTM and CDR2 is ANQGSEA. This clone was seen only once. Its antigen is unidentified. This rearrangement joins TRBV29-1 to TRBJ2-3; D ambiguous. The sample comprised naive CD4+ T cells sorted from blood. Sample subset: CD45RA+ positively selected. The receptor was derived from a woman aged 30 to 39 in good health. Written as DNA, the CDR3 is TGCAGCGTTGAAGTCCGACGAGGAGATACGCAGTATTTT. This sequence encodes CSVEVRRGDTQYF.